What follows are 14 T cell receptor beta chains derived from one specimen sequenced in a study of shared clonotypes between healthy human individuals. The data were produced by immunoSEQ multiplex PCR, yet TCRdb's version contains in-frame clones alone and is incomplete. The profile shows approximately 2.1 million clones, over 85% of them singletons. The sequenced sample was naive CD4+ T cells from PBMCs. Subset described: CD45RA+ positively selected. The origin of the receptors is a man between 18 and 29 years old in good health. Some clones in this sample may be carry-over from other donors' samples.

As regards this clone: The same CDR3 can be traced to other DNA sequences in this sample. The V call is TRBV10-3, the J call TRBJ2-7, with 7 bases identical to TRBD1. In germline, CDR1 is ENHRY, CDR2 SYGVKD. This CDR3 region has 14 residues. Trimming removed 2 bases from V and 2 bases from J; junction bases left unmatched: 3. CDR3 sequence: CAISERDRAYEQYF. The DNA for the CDR3 is TGTGCCATCAGTGAGAGGGACAGAGCCTACGAGCAGTACTTC.

This clone was recorded only once. The chain carries TRBV18 and TRBJ2-1; D gene unclear. The V gene lost 3 bases and the J gene lost 15 bases, with 21 bases spanning the gap. Germline lookup yields CDR1 KGHSH and CDR2 LQKENI. There are 14 residues in the CDR3. CDR3: CASSPRTVPILWFF. The CDR3 bases are TGTGCCAGCTCACCGCGGACCGTTCCGATACTGTGGTTCTTC.

J is TRBJ2-1 and V is TRBV29-1; tentative D call: TRBD2 (5 bases). Trimming removed 5 bases at V and 0 bases at J, with 14 bases between. CDR1 and CDR2 (germline): SQVTM, ANQGSEA. This CDR3 is 15 amino acids long. The CDR3 DNA sequence: TGCAGCGTTAGAGGGTCACCGACCTCCTACAATGAGCAGTTCTTC. Protein product: CSVRGSPTSYNEQFF.

The J gene is TRBJ2-7, the V gene TRBV7-2, with TRBD2 identical over 10 bases. CDR3 size: 18 residues. The germline CDR1 and CDR2 sequences are SGHTA and FQGNSA. J lost 0 bases, V lost 0 bases, and 8 bases had no gene match. CDR3 in amino acids: CASSLAKGLAVSSYEQYF. The CDR3 DNA reads as TGTGCCAGCAGCTTAGCGAAAGGACTAGCGGTGAGCTCCTACGAGCAGTACTTC.

The V call is TRBV27, the J call TRBJ1-2, with 9 bases identical to TRBD1. CDR1 MNHEY and CDR2 SMNVEV come from the germline V gene (reference sequence). This CDR3 is 16 amino acids long. Trimming took 1 base from V and 5 from J; bases not matched to a gene: 8. CDR3 sequence: CASSLLRTGDRYGYTF. The CDR3 DNA follows: TGTGCCAGCAGTTTATTGAGGACAGGGGACCGATATGGCTACACCTTC.

The chain has TRBV6-5 and TRBJ1-2; weak D call: TRBD1 (6 bases). Germline CDR1 and CDR2: MNHEY and SVGAGI. The CDR3 spans 15 residues. Trimming pared 0 bases from V and 7 bases from J, leaving 15 bases between. CDR3 bases: TGTGCCAGCAGTTACTCTTTCGGGGGCGCGTCTGGCTACACCTTC. This codes for CASSYSFGGASGYTF.

Details on this clone: The sample contains more than one DNA sequence encoding this CDR3. The chain recombines TRBV19 with TRBJ1-2; D uncertain. Germline CDR1 reads LNHDA; CDR2 reads SQIVND (reference sequence). V was trimmed by 3 bases and J by 0 bases, leaving 8 bases between them. This CDR3 contains 14 residues. Here the CDR3 reads CASSINRANYGYTF. DNA for the CDR3: TGTGCCAGTAGTATTAATCGAGCTAACTATGGCTACACCTTC.

The chain has TRBV25-1 and TRBJ2-3; D is uncertain. The CDR3 is 16 residues long. The V end lost 1 base, the J end lost 2 bases, and 13 bases lay between the germline ends. Germline V gene lookup returns CDR1 MGHDK and CDR2 SYGVNS. The CDR3 DNA sequence: TGTGCCAGCAGTGAATTCTCGGCACGGACCACAGATACGCAGTATTTT. It yields the protein CASSEFSARTTDTQYF.

As regards this clone: Other DNA sequences in the same sample also yield this CDR3. The CDR3: CASSLGQGNGYTF. Here the CDR3 DNA reads TGCGCCAGCAGCTTAGGACAGGGGAATGGCTACACCTTC. The chain combines TRBV5-1 with TRBJ1-2; 9 nucleotides match TRBD1. Germline assignment: CDR1 SGHRS and CDR2 YFSETQ. The CDR3 is made up of 13 amino acids. Unmatched junction bases numbered 2, after V lost 2 bases and J lost 6 bases.

The chain links TRBV5-4 to TRBJ2-5, with D possibly being TRBD1 or TRBD2 (6 bases each). The V gene lost 0 bases and the J gene lost 5 bases, with 17 bases spanning the gap. The CDR3 consists of 16 residues. In germline, CDR1 is SGHNT, CDR2 YYREEE (reference sequence). CDR3 region: CASSLAGPGGGETQYF. The CDR3, as DNA: TGTGCCAGCAGCTTGGCGGGCCCCGGAGGGGGGGAGACCCAGTACTTC.

The rearrangement links TRBV25-1 to TRBJ2-4, with D perhaps matching TRBD2 (6 bases). Looked up from germline, CDR1 is MGHDK and CDR2 is SYGVNS. This CDR3 has 16 residues. V was cut by 0 bases and J by 3 bases, with 12 bases left in between. CDR3 nucleotide sequence: TGTGCCAGCAGTGAATATCGACCCGGGGGCAAAAACATTCAGTACTTC. Amino acid sequence: CASSEYRPGGKNIQYF.

With regard to this clone: The sample carries other DNA sequences with the same CDR3. This chain joins TRBV28 and TRBJ1-3; D is undetermined. From germline, CDR1 is MDHEN and CDR2 SYDVKM. V gave up 2 bases and J gave up 1 base, with 3 bases separating them. The CDR3 sequence is 13 residues long. CDR3 nucleotides: TGTGCCAGCAGTTTACAGTCTGGAAACACCATATATTTT. Protein product: CASSLQSGNTIYF. Drawing the rest from reference TRBV28 and TRBJ1-3, the complete variable domain is DVKVTQSSRYLVKRTGEKVFLECVQDMDHENMFWYRQDPGLGLRLIYFSYDVKMKEKGDIPEGYSVSREKKERFSLILESASTNQTSMYLCASSLQSGNTIYFGEGSWLTVV.

The J gene is TRBJ2-1, the V gene TRBV25-1; D is unresolved. The CDR3 consists of 13 residues. The V end was cut by 3 bases, the J end by 10 bases, with 13 bases between. Germline V lookup: CDR1 MGHDK, CDR2 SYGVNS. The CDR3 DNA sequence: TGTGCCAGCAGTGACCTAGGGCTCCGGGAGCAGTTCTTC. This gives the protein CASSDLGLREQFF.

This chain connects TRBV9 to TRBJ2-3; TRBD2 matches at 13 bases. The CDR3 extends over 17 amino acids. Trimming at V came to 3 bases and at J to 1 base, leaving 5 bases not matched to a gene. Germline-derived CDR1 and CDR2 are SGDLS and YYNGEE. CDR3 region: CASSGSGTSGGTDTQYF. CDR3 coding DNA: TGTGCCAGCAGCGGATCCGGGACTAGCGGGGGCACAGATACGCAGTATTTT.